The 15 T cell receptor beta chains given below trace back to one sample, sequenced in a study of T cells in lung cancer brain metastases. The repertoire was sequenced with immunoSEQ multiplex PCR; TCRdb's copy has only in-frame clones and lacks some. In the table there are about 7,000 clones, roughly 85% of which are singletons. Sequencing used tumor tissue from the primary lung tumor. The source is a man in his fifties with non-small cell lung cancer.

CDR3 region: CASSYSGGATNEKLFF. The CDR3 nucleotides read TGTGCCAGCAGTTACTCGGGTGGGGCAACTAATGAAAAACTGTTTTTT. V and J are TRBV6-6 and TRBJ1-4; no reliable D call. V was cut by 0 bases and J by 0 bases, with 8 bases left in between. CDR3 length: 16 amino acids. From germline, CDR1 is MNHNY and CDR2 SVGAGI (reference sequence).

The count of this clone is one. The chain combines TRBV6-5 with TRBJ2-5, with TRBD2 as a possible D gene (5 bases). The CDR3 runs to 15 residues. Germline loops: CDR1 MNHEY, CDR2 SVGAGI. Trimming took 0 bases from V and 5 from J, leaving 13 bases between them. As DNA, the CDR3 is TGTGCCAGCAGTTACTCTTTCCGCGGGCGGGAGACCCAGTACTTC. Its translation: CASSYSFRGRETQYF.

In this sample, this clone is hyperexpanded. Other nucleotide sequences from this sample produce the same CDR3. The chain employs TRBV7-2 and TRBJ2-5; no firm D call. V gave up 4 bases and J gave up 2 bases, with 8 bases separating them. Germline values: CDR1 SGHTA, CDR2 FQGNSA. The CDR3 is made up of 13 amino acids. CDR3 nucleotides: TGTGCCAGCAGCTACATCAGGCAAGAGACCCAGTACTTC. This sequence encodes CASSYIRQETQYF. The complete variable domain, with remaining parts taken from reference TRBV7-2 and TRBJ2-5, reads GAGVSQSPSNKVTEKGKDVELRCDPISGHTALYWYRQSLGQGLEFLIYFQGNSAPDKSGLPSDRFSAERTGGSVSTLTIQRTQQEDSAVYLCASSYIRQETQYFGPGTRLLVL.

This chain uses TRBV5-4 with TRBJ2-1; TRBD2 matches at 8 bases. The V gene end was trimmed by 4 bases and the J gene end by 8 bases; junction bases not matched to a gene: 8. The V gene's germline CDR1 is SGHNT and CDR2 YYREEE (reference sequence). This CDR3 has 14 residues. CDR3 nucleotide sequence: TGTGCCAGCAGCCGTTCGGGGGGGTTCGATGAGCAGTTCTTC. It specifies CASSRSGGFDEQFF.

The sample holds one count of this clone. V and J are TRBV5-1 and TRBJ2-6; either TRBD1 or TRBD2 may supply D (5 bases each). This CDR3 has 16 residues. Germline loops: CDR1 SGHRS, CDR2 YFSETQ. Trimming left V 5 bases short and J 1 base short, with 13 bases between. The CDR3 nucleotides are TGCGCCAGCAGAGGACTGGGGGATTCTGGGGCCAACGTCCTGACTTTC. This translates into CASRGLGDSGANVLTF.

V gene TRBV10-3 combines with J gene TRBJ2-2; TRBD2 matches at 10 bases. J gave up 0 bases and V 3 bases, and 1 base lay outside the gene matches. Per germline, CDR1 ENHRY and CDR2 SYGVKD. The CDR3 is made up of 16 amino acids. The CDR3 bases are TGTGCCATCAGTGATACTAGCGGGGCGAACACCGGGGAGCTGTTTTTT. Amino acids: CAISDTSGANTGELFF.

CDR3 in amino acids: CASTMTAQETQYF. The CDR3 nucleotides read TGTGCCAGCACCATGACAGCCCAAGAGACCCAGTACTTC. J is TRBJ2-5 and V is TRBV21-1; the table's D call, TRBD1, was not checked against the DNA. TRBV21-1 is a known pseudogene. The CDR3 runs to 13 residues.

The V and J genes are TRBV19 and TRBJ2-1; 9 bases align to TRBD2. Germline CDR1 is LNHDA and CDR2 is SQIVND (reference sequence). The CDR3 sequence is 17 residues long. V trimming: 4 bases; J trimming: 3 bases; junction bases outside the gene matches: 10. Here the CDR3 reads CASSTEPAGGYYNEQFF. CDR3 coding DNA: TGTGCCAGTAGTACGGAACCAGCGGGGGGTTACTACAATGAGCAGTTCTTC. The whole variable domain, remainder taken from reference TRBV19 and TRBJ2-1, is DGGITQSPKYLFRKEGQNVTLSCEQNLNHDAMYWYRQDPGQGLRLIYYSQIVNDFQKGDIAEGYSVSREKKESFPLTVTSAQKNPTAFYLCASSTEPAGGYYNEQFFGPGTRLTVL.

The gene calls are TRBV6-5 and TRBJ1-2; D uncertain. Germline loops: CDR1 MNHEY, CDR2 SVGAGI. The V gene lost 2 bases and the J gene lost 7 bases, with 17 bases spanning the gap. This CDR3 is 15 amino acids long. The CDR3 sequence is CASSYRPLGAGGYTF. Written as DNA, the CDR3 is TGTGCCAGCAGTTACCGACCGTTGGGCGCTGGTGGCTACACCTTC.

V and J are TRBV28 and TRBJ2-3; no firm D call. CDR3 length: 12 residues. The V gene's germline CDR1 is MDHEN and CDR2 SYDVKM. The V gene lost 6 bases and the J gene lost 0 bases, with 4 bases spanning the gap. CDR3 nucleotide sequence: TGTGCCAGCAGCGGTAGCACAGATACGCAGTATTTT. This sequence encodes CASSGSTDTQYF. Based on the CDR3 plus reference TRBV28 and TRBJ2-3, the full variable domain is DVKVTQSSRYLVKRTGEKVFLECVQDMDHENMFWYRQDPGLGLRLIYFSYDVKMKEKGDIPEGYSVSREKKERFSLILESASTNQTSMYLCASSGSTDTQYFGPGTRLTVL.

The rearrangement joins TRBV19 to TRBJ1-1; 8 positions agree with TRBD1. This CDR3 has 15 residues. From germline, CDR1 is LNHDA and CDR2 SQIVND (reference sequence). The J segment lost 1 base and the V segment lost 5 bases, leaving 6 bases of the junction unmatched. Written as DNA, the CDR3 is TGTGCCAGTAGTCTAATGACAGGGGCGAACACTGAAGCTTTCTTT. Translated, it gives CASSLMTGANTEAFF.

CDR3 nucleotide sequence: TGTGCCACCAGCAGAGCCATACTCCGAGGCACTGAAGCTTTCTTT. This translates into CATSRAILRGTEAFF. This chain uses TRBV15 with TRBJ1-1; D unclear. From germline, CDR1 is LNHNV and CDR2 YYDKDF (reference sequence). Trimming stripped 1 base from V and 4 bases from J, with 13 bases between. This CDR3 contains 15 residues.

This chain uses TRBV25-1 with TRBJ2-3; 9 bases fit TRBD2. The CDR3 runs 16 residues. Germline loops: CDR1 MGHDK, CDR2 SYGVNS. The trim removed 6 bases at V and 3 bases at J, leaving 10 bases unmatched. The CDR3 DNA follows: TGTGCCAGCAGCAGATCGAGCGGGGGGAAGACAGATACGCAGTATTTT. Its translation is CASSRSSGGKTDTQYF.

A note on this clone: Compared with germline, one end of the junction differs, possibly owing to a read error. The same CDR3 can be traced to other DNA sequences in this sample. The chain recombines TRBV7-9 with TRBJ2-5; 8 nucleotides match TRBD2. Germline V gene lookup returns CDR1 SEHNR and CDR2 FQNEAQ (reference sequence). The CDR3 sequence is 15 residues long. The CDR3 coding sequence is TGTGCCAGCAGTTTAGGTCGAGCGGGGGTAGAGACCCAGTACTTC. Translated: CASSLGRAGVETQYF.

The chain joins TRBV6-6 to TRBJ2-1; D could derive from TRBD1 or TRBD2 (5 bases each). This CDR3 spans 13 amino acids. V shed 10 bases and J shed 3 bases, with 13 bases lying between them. Germline V gene lookup returns CDR1 MNHNY and CDR2 SVGAGI (reference sequence). The CDR3 nucleotides are TGTGCCACCTCAGGGACGGACTACAATGAGCAGTTCTTC. Residues: CATSGTDYNEQFF.